This T cell receptor beta chain was profiled in a study of response to subunit inactivated influenza vaccine. In TCRdb, the RT-PCR reads were re-called with MiXCR into one record per CDR3 protein. The sample lists hundreds of thousands of distinct CDR3 sequences, 7.5% to 8.5% seen once, with roughly 13% in the top ten. The ends were cut back, 4 bases at V and 4 bases at J, with 13 bases in the middle. The CDR3 contains 14 residues. A remark on this clonotype: Its antigen is not known.

General study results and limits: Authors proposed each seasonal influenza vaccination draws in few new T cells.

The source of this sequence is a man between 50 and 75 years old who received an inactivated influenza vaccine. The chain has TRBV12-3 or TRBV12-4 and TRBJ1-1, with D maybe TRBD1 (6 bases). Source: PBMCs from blood, taken about 23 months after vaccination. The CDR3, as DNA: TGTGCCAGCAGTTGGGGAGGGGGAGGCACTGAAGCTTTCTTT. This gives the protein CASSWGGGGTEAFF.